The 30 T cell receptor beta chains below come from one sample, sequenced in a study of vaccination effects on CD4 cells after COVID-19 (dated by TCRdb to the early 2020s). After around 11 days of culture, CD4+ T cells were isolated with the EasySep CD4+ T cell isolation kit. Convalescent patients had PCR-confirmed SARS-CoV-2 infection between March and December 2020, before Alpha, Beta and Delta variants emerged in the United States. Each participant received two doses of an mRNA SARS-CoV-2 vaccine, either BNT162b2 or mRNA-1273. Their antigens remain unidentified. The library was prepared using the immunoSEQ multiplex PCR assay. TCRdb's version of the immuneACCESS table is confined to in-frame rearrangements and falls short of the full clone set. An unresolved V gene accounts for under half of the shortfall where checked; the remainder is of unknown origin. The sample table holds around 53,000 clones, of which 65% to 75% were seen once. The biggest ten clones account for approximately 5.6% of the sample.

This sample comprised CD4+ T cells from PBMCs cultured without peptide, obtained after COVID-19 vaccination. All receptors come from a human donor who had a prior SARS-CoV-2 infection.

There are a few counts of this clone. The V call is TRBV19, the J call TRBJ2-4; 10 bases are a match to TRBD1. The CDR3 runs to 14 residues. V gave up 5 bases and J gave up 8 bases; unmatched junction bases: 6. Germline values: CDR1 LNHDA, CDR2 SQIVND (reference sequence). In DNA form, the CDR3 reads TGTGCCAGTAGTCCGACAGGGGGCTTAGACATTCAGTACTTC. It yields the protein CASSPTGGLDIQYF. Variable domain in full (rest from reference TRBV19 and TRBJ2-4): DGGITQSPKYLFRKEGQNVTLSCEQNLNHDAMYWYRQDPGQGLRLIYYSQIVNDFQKGDIAEGYSVSREKKESFPLTVTSAQKNPTAFYLCASSPTGGLDIQYFGAGTRLSVL.

The sample holds one count of this clone. The chain recombines TRBV30 with TRBJ1-1; TRBD1 matches 7 bases. CDR1 and CDR2 (germline): GTSNPN, SVGIG (reference sequence). This CDR3 is 14 amino acids long. With V trimmed by 4 bases and J by 0 bases, 5 bases remained unmatched. The CDR3 is CAWKRGQLNTEAFF. As DNA, the CDR3 is TGTGCCTGGAAGAGGGGACAGTTGAACACTGAAGCTTTCTTT.

The chain is built from TRBV19 and TRBJ2-2; D call uncertain. Trimming cost V 3 bases and J 6 bases, with 11 bases left between them. The CDR3 has 14 residues. Germline loops: CDR1 LNHDA, CDR2 SQIVND (reference sequence). The CDR3 is CASSIPQRSGELFF. DNA for the CDR3: TGTGCCAGTAGTATCCCCCAGAGGTCCGGGGAGCTGTTTTTT.

The V and J genes are TRBV18 and TRBJ1-2; a possible D gene is TRBD1 (6 bases). Per germline, CDR1 KGHSH and CDR2 LQKENI. V shed 8 bases and J shed 8 bases, with 33 bases lying between them. This CDR3 has 18 residues. The CDR3 loop reads CASRHDTPGTLPRGGYTF. CDR3 nucleotides: TGTGCCAGCAGACATGACACACCCGGGACCCTCCCGAGGGGGGGCTACACCTTC.

The CDR3 DNA is TGTGCCAGCAGCCCCCAACGTGACAGAGAGAACACCGGGGAGCTGTTTTTT. As protein: CASSPQRDRENTGELFF. The rearrangement uses TRBV7-8 and TRBJ2-2; the D gene is possibly TRBD1 (5 bases). The germline CDR1 and CDR2 sequences are SGHVS and FQNEAQ. V lost 5 bases and J lost 1, with 17 bases in between. This CDR3 has 17 residues.

The CDR3 protein is CASSYYQETINEKLFF. The DNA for the CDR3 is TGTGCCAGCAGTTATTACCAAGAGACTATTAATGAAAAACTGTTTTTT. This sequence joins TRBV6-5 and TRBJ1-4; D is unclear. This CDR3 comprises 16 residues. CDR1 is MNHEY, CDR2 SVGAGI, per germline. The V end was cut by 3 bases, the J end by 4 bases, with 15 bases between.

V is TRBV2 and J is TRBJ2-7; a possible D gene is TRBD2 (6 bases). This CDR3 is 14 amino acids long. In germline, CDR1 is SNHLY, CDR2 FYNNEI. The germline V and J ends were trimmed by 2 bases and 3 bases, with 11 bases remaining between them. CDR3 nucleotide sequence: TGTGCCAGCAGTGAAATCGCTAGCGTCTACGAGCAGTACTTC. Translating gives CASSEIASVYEQYF.

On this clone itself: At one of its ends the junction is not consistent with the germline gene, which may arise from a read error. The CDR3 sequence: CASSLQPPRYNYF. The CDR3 bases are TGTGCCAGCAGTCTTCAGCCACCACGCTACAACTACTTC. The chain uses TRBV2 and TRBJ1-2; D is undetermined. In germline, CDR1 is SNHLY, CDR2 FYNNEI. There are 13 residues in the CDR3.

In its sample, this clone was seen a few times. The genes are TRBV5-4 and TRBJ2-1; 7 bases line up with TRBD2. Germline CDR1 SGHNT, CDR2 YYREEE (reference sequence). V dropped 3 bases and J dropped 5; count of bases not matched to a gene: 5. The CDR3 runs to 14 residues. For the CDR3, the DNA is TGTGCCAGCAGCTCACTAGCGCTAAACAATGAGCAGTTCTTC. It specifies CASSSLALNNEQFF.

This clone came up a few times. The chain couples TRBV10-3 to TRBJ1-2; TRBD1 agrees at 8 bases. With V trimmed by 5 bases and J by 0 bases, 5 bases remained unmatched. Germline CDR1 and CDR2: ENHRY and SYGVKD. The CDR3 loop spans 15 amino acids. The CDR3 protein is CAISTGTGPNYGYTF. The DNA of the CDR3 is TGTGCCATCAGTACCGGGACAGGACCTAACTATGGCTACACCTTC.

In nucleotides, the CDR3 is TGTGCCAGCAGCTCCCGGGGACTAGCCCAAGAGACCCAGTACTTC. It specifies CASSSRGLAQETQYF. V gene TRBV3-1 (or the pseudogene TRBV3-2) combines with J gene TRBJ2-5; 9 nucleotides agree with TRBD2. The CDR3 is 15 amino acids. The V and J ends lost 5 bases and 1 base, in that order; junction bases with no gene match: 5. Germline V CDR1 and CDR2: LGHDT, YNNKEL (reference sequence).

The chain recombines TRBV6-5 with TRBJ1-1, with D maybe TRBD1 (6 bases). The V and J ends lost 10 bases and 1 base respectively, with 16 bases between them. Germline lookup yields CDR1 MNHEY and CDR2 SVGAGI. This CDR3 is 14 amino acids long. The CDR3 protein is CATAWRTANTEAFF. CDR3 nucleotides: TGTGCCACCGCGTGGAGGACAGCGAACACTGAAGCTTTCTTT.

The sample holds a few counts of this clone. The chain couples TRBV9 to TRBJ2-5, with TRBD2 identical over 7 bases. Germline CDR1 reads SGDLS; CDR2 reads YYNGEE. V lost 3 bases and J lost 5; bases outside the gene matches: 10. The CDR3 runs to 15 residues. This CDR3 is CASSALWGGWETQYF. DNA for the CDR3: TGTGCCAGCAGCGCTCTCTGGGGGGGATGGGAGACCCAGTACTTC.

This chain's CDR3 is CAAQGTYNSPLHF. The CDR3 DNA follows: TGTGCCGCTCAGGGGACGTATAATTCACCCCTCCACTTT. The rearrangement joins TRBV2 to TRBJ1-6, with D perhaps matching TRBD1 (6 bases). CDR1 is SNHLY, CDR2 FYNNEI, per germline. CDR3 length: 13 amino acids. The V end lost 11 bases, the J end lost 4 bases, and 12 bases lay between the germline ends.

This clone was seen more than once but under ten times. The chain is built from TRBV5-4 and TRBJ1-4; tentative D call: TRBD1 (5 bases). Germline CDR1 is SGHNT and CDR2 is YYREEE (reference sequence). This CDR3 has 14 residues. Trimming shortened V by 4 bases and J by 7 bases, and 14 bases separated the two germline ends. CDR3 sequence (DNA): TGTGCCAGCAGCCCTGGGGGGGTGGGTGAAAAACTGTTTTTT. Residues: CASSPGGVGEKLFF.

This chain joins TRBV5-8 and TRBJ1-2; D unresolved. The CDR3 loop spans 13 amino acids. The germline V gene encodes CDR1 SGHTS and CDR2 YDEGEE. The V gene lost 3 bases and the J gene lost 3 bases, with 9 bases spanning the gap. The CDR3 loop is CASSSPPYYGYTF. The CDR3 DNA reads TGTGCCAGCAGCTCCCCCCCGTACTATGGCTACACCTTC.

The chain carries TRBV18 and TRBJ2-5, with D unresolved. The CDR3 spans 13 residues. Trimming pared 3 bases from V and 5 bases from J, leaving 10 bases between. Looked up from germline, CDR1 is KGHSH and CDR2 is LQKENI. CDR3: CASSPALTETQYF. The CDR3 region has the DNA TGTGCCAGCTCACCCGCGTTGACGGAGACCCAGTACTTC.

The chain employs TRBV19 and TRBJ2-5; D not resolved. CDR3 length equals 14 residues. The V and J ends lost 6 bases and 3 bases respectively, with 14 bases between them. Germline-derived CDR1 and CDR2 are LNHDA and SQIVND (reference sequence). This CDR3 is CASSENTFKETQYF. CDR3 nucleotides: TGTGCCAGTAGCGAGAATACCTTCAAAGAGACCCAGTACTTC. Using reference TRBV19 and TRBJ2-5 for the parts outside the CDR3, the full variable domain is DGGITQSPKYLFRKEGQNVTLSCEQNLNHDAMYWYRQDPGQGLRLIYYSQIVNDFQKGDIAEGYSVSREKKESFPLTVTSAQKNPTAFYLCASSENTFKETQYFGPGTRLLVL.

This clone has only one observation. This chain links TRBV10-1 with TRBJ2-4; 9 bases map to TRBD2. The CDR3 length is 13 residues. Germline lookup yields CDR1 WNHNN and CDR2 SYGVQD (reference sequence). The V and J ends lost 6 bases and 9 bases, in that order; junction bases with no gene match: 6. CDR3 sequence: CASSGTSISIQYF. The CDR3, as DNA: TGCGCCAGCAGCGGGACTAGCATATCCATTCAGTACTTC.

In DNA form, the CDR3 reads TGCGCCAGCAGCTTAAACAGGGCGAACACTGAAGCTTTCTTT. Its translation: CASSLNRANTEAFF. The V gene is TRBV5-1, the J gene TRBJ1-1; the D gene is possibly TRBD1 (6 bases). CDR1 is SGHRS and CDR2 is YFSETQ in the germline V gene. Trimming removed 2 bases from V and 1 base from J, with 9 bases in between. This CDR3 is built from 14 residues.

The V call is TRBV21-1, the J call TRBJ2-5. TRBV21-1 is deemed a pseudogene. The CDR3 covers 15 residues. CDR3 nucleotides: TGTGCCAGCCCCAAACTCCGAACAACCCAGGAGACCCAGTACTTC. This codes for CASPKLRTTQETQYF.

This clone was recorded once. The CDR3 reads CASRVVGVVTGELFF. The CDR3 nucleotides are TGTGCCAGCCGGGTTGTCGGGGTTGTCACCGGGGAGCTGTTTTTT. The V gene is TRBV5-4, the J gene TRBJ2-2; perhaps TRBD2 as D (5 bases). This CDR3 region has 15 residues. Germline CDR1 SGHNT, CDR2 YYREEE (reference sequence). Trimming took off 7 bases at V and 4 bases at J, with 17 bases between the two ends.

This clone was picked up a small number of times. V is TRBV5-1 and J is TRBJ1-2; maybe TRBD1 (5 bases). Germline V gene sequence: CDR1 SGHRS, CDR2 YFSETQ. V was shortened by 0 bases and J by 0 bases, with 6 bases between the two germline ends. This CDR3 comprises 14 residues. CDR3 bases: TGCGCCAGCAGCTTGGGACAGTCTAACTATGGCTACACCTTC. Translated, it gives CASSLGQSNYGYTF.

The chain uses TRBV6-5 and TRBJ2-5; tentatively, D is TRBD1 or TRBD2 (5 bases each). This CDR3 has 14 residues. V was clipped by 2 bases and J by 0 bases, with 7 bases between them. Germline V gives CDR1 MNHEY, CDR2 SVGAGI. The CDR3 reads CASSYVGDQETQYF. In DNA form, the CDR3 reads TGTGCCAGCAGTTACGTGGGGGACCAAGAGACCCAGTACTTC.

The V and J genes are TRBV5-4 and TRBJ2-5; perhaps TRBD1 as D (6 bases). The V end was cut by 3 bases, the J end by 4 bases, with 10 bases between. The length of the CDR3 is 13 residues. CDR1 and CDR2 (germline): SGHNT, YYREEE (reference sequence). The CDR3 sequence: CASSSRQAETQYF. CDR3 nucleotides: TGTGCCAGCAGCTCGAGACAGGCAGAGACCCAGTACTTC.

V and J are TRBV5-6 and TRBJ2-3, with TRBD1 identical over 7 bases. This CDR3 is 15 amino acids long. J was trimmed by 0 bases and V by 0 bases; bases with no gene match: 1. Germline CDR1 reads SGHDT; CDR2 reads YYEEEE. Written as DNA, the CDR3 is TGTGCCAGCAGCTTGGTAGGGGGCAGCACAGATACGCAGTATTTT. Translation gives CASSLVGGSTDTQYF.

This chain uses TRBV5-5 with TRBJ2-7, with 9 positions matching TRBD2. The CDR3 covers 15 residues. Germline-derived CDR1 and CDR2 are SGHKS and YYEKEE (reference sequence). The trim removed 4 bases at V and 5 bases at J, leaving 10 bases unmatched. DNA of the CDR3: TGTGCCAGCAGCCTGAGGTCTAGCGGGGTCGACGAGCAGTACTTC. Translated, it gives CASSLRSSGVDEQYF.

V gene TRBV5-4 combines with J gene TRBJ1-1; D uncertain. Between the trimmed V and J ends, which lost 9 bases and 1 base, there was a span of 13 bases. This CDR3 contains 13 residues. Germline CDR1 SGHNT, CDR2 YYREEE (reference sequence). Here the CDR3 reads CAIGVGWNTEAFF. DNA for the CDR3: TGTGCCATCGGGGTAGGGTGGAACACTGAAGCTTTCTTT.

The chain employs TRBV5-8 and TRBJ1-1, with D uncertain. Germline CDR1 is SGHTS and CDR2 is YDEGEE. V dropped 1 base and J dropped 0 bases, with 4 bases sitting between them. The CDR3 extends over 13 amino acids. CDR3 amino acids: CASSLFLNTEAFF. DNA of the CDR3: TGTGCCAGCAGCTTGTTCCTGAACACTGAAGCTTTCTTT.

This clone appeared once. The rearrangement joins TRBV11-3 to TRBJ2-7; D is perhaps TRBD1 or TRBD2 (5 bases each). CDR1 and CDR2 (germline): SGHNT, YENEEA. V was cut by 5 bases and J by 3 bases, with 14 bases left in between. This CDR3 contains 14 residues. The CDR3 sequence is CASSGRQTNYEQYF. CDR3 coding DNA: TGTGCCAGCAGCGGCAGACAGACTAACTACGAGCAGTACTTC.